The 21 T cell receptor beta chains in this list originate from one sample, sequenced in a study of cytomegalovirus exposure and HLA in healthy donors. This PCR relied on a set of 60 Vbeta primers and 13 Jbeta primers. Method: immunoSEQ multiplex PCR; TCRdb's copy keeps in-frame clones and lacks some. This table holds around 170,000 clones, 82% found once. The sample consisted of PBMCs. Every receptor here comes from a woman in her late teens or twenties in good health and CMV-seronegative.

The chain joins TRBV9 to TRBJ2-7; 7 nucleotides line up with TRBD2. Germline trimming cut 1 base from V and 5 bases from J; bases unmatched to any gene: 12. In germline, CDR1 is SGDLS, CDR2 YYNGEE. This CDR3 region has 16 residues. CDR3 in amino acids: CASSVLGGGRLHEQYF. DNA for the CDR3: TGTGCCAGCAGCGTACTGGGGGGAGGGAGGCTGCACGAGCAGTACTTC.

This rearrangement joins TRBV29-1 to TRBJ1-3; the D gene is possibly TRBD1 (6 bases). V was cut by 0 bases and J by 0 bases, with 12 bases left in between. The germline CDR1 and CDR2 sequences are SQVTM and ANQGSEA. The CDR3 runs to 16 residues. The CDR3 nucleotides are TGCAGCGTTGAAGATCAAGACAGGAGCTCTGGAAACACCATATATTTT. Translation gives CSVEDQDRSSGNTIYF.

There are a few counts of this clone. The chain employs TRBV27 and TRBJ2-7, with TRBD1 matching over 9 bases. The V gene's germline CDR1 is MNHEY and CDR2 SMNVEV (reference sequence). The CDR3 is 16 amino acids. Germline trimming cut 0 bases from V and 3 bases from J; bases unmatched to any gene: 6. CDR3 region: CASSLSPTGGIYEQYF. As DNA, the CDR3 is TGTGCCAGCAGTTTATCCCCGACAGGGGGTATCTACGAGCAGTACTTC.

This CDR3 is CASSLAGTGFYEQYF. CDR3 DNA sequence: TGCGCCAGCAGCTTGGCCGGGACAGGGTTCTACGAGCAGTACTTC. This chain links TRBV5-1 with TRBJ2-7, with TRBD1 matching 9 bases. Germline CDR1 reads SGHRS; CDR2 reads YFSETQ. The length of the CDR3 is 15 residues. With 0 bases clipped from V and 3 bases from J, the junction kept 4 bases outside the gene matches.

This clone has more than one count but fewer than ten. The V call is TRBV14, the J call TRBJ1-1, with unresolved D. Trimming removed 9 bases at V and 1 base at J, with 12 bases between. Per the germline V gene, CDR1 is SGHDN and CDR2 is FVKESK. The CDR3 spans 13 residues. In DNA form, the CDR3 reads TGTGCCAGTAGCTTTGGAGAGAACACTGAAGCTTTCTTT. It codes for CASSFGENTEAFF.

This clone was seen only a few times. The DNA of the CDR3 is TGTGCCAGTAGGAACAGGGGGCGCGTCGGCAATCAGCCCCAGCATTTT. Amino acid sequence: CASRNRGRVGNQPQHF. The rearrangement uses TRBV19 and TRBJ1-5, with 9 bases identical to TRBD1. This CDR3 region has 16 residues. Trimming at V came to 6 bases and at J to 2 bases, leaving 8 bases not matched to a gene. In germline, CDR1 is LNHDA, CDR2 SQIVND (reference sequence).

This chain joins TRBV6-5 and TRBJ1-5; 7 bases align to TRBD1. The junction had 6 bases not matched to a gene; V was cut back by 6 bases and J by 1 base. Germline V gene sequence: CDR1 MNHEY, CDR2 SVGAGI. The CDR3 has 15 amino acids. CDR3 in DNA: TGTGCCAGCAGACGCCAGGGGGAAAGCAATCAGCCCCAGCATTTT. Its translation: CASRRQGESNQPQHF.

This chain connects TRBV2 to TRBJ2-7; D remains unclear. The CDR3 covers 12 residues. The V gene lost 3 bases and the J gene lost 2 bases, with 5 bases spanning the gap. CDR1 is SNHLY and CDR2 is FYNNEI in the germline V gene. CDR3 nucleotide sequence: TGTGCCAGCAGTGAGGAGACCTACGAGCAGTACTTC. Encoded protein: CASSEETYEQYF.

The chain links TRBV7-8 to TRBJ2-7, with a tentative D call TRBD2 (5 bases). From germline, CDR1 is SGHVS and CDR2 FQNEAQ. Deletions cut 1 base from V and 2 bases from J, with 9 bases between. This CDR3 contains 14 residues. The CDR3 coding sequence is TGTGCCAGCAGCTTAGTGGGGAGTACCTACGAGCAGTACTTC. It specifies CASSLVGSTYEQYF.

The V gene is TRBV6-5, the J gene TRBJ1-1; D is unclear. V was cut by 2 bases and J by 1 base, with 8 bases left in between. Germline lookup yields CDR1 MNHEY and CDR2 SVGAGI. The CDR3 has 14 amino acids. The CDR3 loop reads CASSYRQRNTEAFF. CDR3 sequence (DNA): TGTGCCAGCAGTTACCGACAACGGAACACTGAAGCTTTCTTT.

This clone turned up a few times. The chain recombines TRBV5-6 with TRBJ1-4; 7 positions agree with TRBD1. J was trimmed by 7 bases and V by 1 base; bases with no gene match: 10. Germline CDR1 and CDR2: SGHDT and YYEEEE. CDR3 length equals 16 residues. CDR3 region: CASSLRVRAGGEKLFF. DNA of the CDR3: TGTGCCAGCAGCTTGCGAGTCCGAGCAGGGGGTGAAAAACTGTTTTTT.

This clone has only a few counts. This chain uses TRBV5-4 with TRBJ2-3, with 11 bases aligning to TRBD2. J gave up 0 bases and V 4 bases, and 4 bases lay outside the gene matches. Germline values: CDR1 SGHNT, CDR2 YYREEE (reference sequence). The CDR3 covers 16 residues. CDR3 protein: CASSAGTSGSTDTQYF. The CDR3 nucleotides read TGTGCCAGCAGCGCGGGGACTAGCGGAAGCACAGATACGCAGTATTTT.

The chain joins TRBV27 to TRBJ2-1; D ambiguous. Trimming took 0 bases from V and 5 from J, leaving 11 bases between them. Germline V gene sequence: CDR1 MNHEY, CDR2 SMNVEV (reference sequence). This CDR3 is built from 15 residues. The CDR3 nucleotides read TGTGCCAGCAGTTTATCGAGGCTAACGAACAATGAGCAGTTCTTC. This codes for CASSLSRLTNNEQFF.

This chain links TRBV5-6 with TRBJ1-5; 8 bases are shared with TRBD1. Germline-derived CDR1 and CDR2 are SGHDT and YYEEEE. This CDR3 spans 15 amino acids. Unmatched junction bases numbered 4, after V lost 3 bases and J lost 2 bases. DNA for the CDR3: TGTGCCAGCAGCTCCTCGGACAGGGGCAATCAGCCCCAGCATTTT. This gives the protein CASSSSDRGNQPQHF.

The chain is built from TRBV7-2 and TRBJ1-1; D may be TRBD1 (6 bases). Deletions cut 3 bases from V and 1 base from J, with 12 bases between. Germline V gives CDR1 SGHTA, CDR2 FQGNSA. The length of the CDR3 is 15 residues. The CDR3 reads CASSFLTGGNTEAFF. The CDR3 DNA sequence: TGTGCCAGCAGCTTCCTGACAGGCGGGAACACTGAAGCTTTCTTT.

As concerns this clone: This CDR3 is also generated by other DNA sequences in the sample. The chain is built from TRBV2 and TRBJ2-3; D is possibly TRBD1 (6 bases). V lost 4 bases and J lost 0, with 8 bases in between. The CDR3 is 14 residues long. CDR1 SNHLY and CDR2 FYNNEI come from the germline V gene. CDR3 sequence: CASSGGPSTDTQYF. The CDR3 DNA is TGTGCCAGCAGTGGGGGGCCTAGCACAGATACGCAGTATTTT.

The chain joins TRBV5-6 to TRBJ1-3; 7 bases line up with TRBD1. The CDR3 loop spans 14 amino acids. The germline CDR1 and CDR2 sequences are SGHDT and YYEEEE. V lost 4 bases to trimming and J lost 7 bases; unmatched junction nucleotides: 8. The CDR3 DNA reads as TGTGCCAGCAGCCCTAGGGACAGCCCGAACACCATATATTTT. Protein sequence: CASSPRDSPNTIYF.

To note about this clone: One junction end disagrees with the germline gene, perhaps due to a read error. This rearrangement joins TRBV6-1 to TRBJ2-1; possibly TRBD2 for D (5 bases). The CDR3 consists of 8 residues. Germline V gene data show CDR1 as MNHNS and CDR2 as SASEGT. For the CDR3, the DNA is TGTGCCAGCGGACTCGTGCTCTTC. It yields the protein CASGLVLF.

The gene calls are TRBV29-1 and TRBJ1-1; D is perhaps TRBD1 (6 bases). CDR3 length equals 13 residues. Germline CDR1 and CDR2: SQVTM and ANQGSEA. The DNA of the CDR3 is TGCAGTCTAAGGAGGACAGAGAACACTGAAGCTTTCTTT. Translating gives CSLRRTENTEAFF.

This chain joins TRBV28 and TRBJ1-3, with D perhaps matching TRBD1 (5 bases). V lost 3 bases to trimming and J lost 10 bases, with 10 bases between them. CDR3 length: 12 residues. CDR1 and CDR2 (germline): MDHEN, SYDVKM. The DNA of the CDR3 is TGTGCCAGCAGTTTCCCGGGGGGAACCATATATTTT. Translated, it gives CASSFPGGTIYF. The entire variable domain, with the rest obtained from reference TRBV28 and TRBJ1-3, is as follows: DVKVTQSSRYLVKRTGEKVFLECVQDMDHENMFWYRQDPGLGLRLIYFSYDVKMKEKGDIPEGYSVSREKKERFSLILESASTNQTSMYLCASSFPGGTIYFGEGSWLTVV.

The CDR3 region is CASSWNSGSSYEQYF. DNA for the CDR3: TGCGCCAGCAGCTGGAACAGTGGGAGCTCCTACGAGCAGTACTTC. V is TRBV5-1 and J is TRBJ2-5; D is possibly TRBD2 (5 bases). With the DNA end fitting TRBJ2-7 better, the J assignment may be wrong. This CDR3 is built from 15 residues. Looked up from germline, CDR1 is SGHRS and CDR2 is YFSETQ.